The clone carrying this T cell receptor (beta chain) was recorded a few times. The antigen is not known. Germline CDR1 and CDR2: SGHTA and FQGTGA. CDR3 size: 19 residues. V was pared by 1 base and J by 7 bases, with 21 bases of the junction left unmatched. This sample was included in a study of T cells in Graves' hyperthyroidism and ophthalmopathy. Across the study: Specimen type is peripheral blood, collected at initial diagnosis prior to any treatment.

The study based diagnoses on clinical symptoms, serum thyroxine and TRAb, thyroid ultrasound and orbital computed tomography. Study-level points and caveats: Researchers found most expanded thyroid clonotypes above 0.001 in blood as well.

Using RNA transcripts as the source, TCR beta CDR3 regions were amplified. An initial round of RT-PCR targeting the TCR CDR3 relied on the HTBI primer set. TCRdb independently ran MiXCR on the multiplex PCR reads; one entry per CDR3 protein. The table shows 500,000 to 750,000 distinct CDR3 sequences, with roughly 14% occurring only once. The V gene is TRBV7-3, the J gene TRBJ2-7; 8 bases are a match to TRBD1. Sequencing input: blood. The clonotype originates from a woman aged 25 to 39 with Graves' hyperthyroidism. In DNA, the CDR3 is TGTGCCAGCAGCTTAAGCTGGGGCAAGGGGGGACAGGTACCTAAAGAGCAGTACTTC. Its translation: CASSLSWGKGGQVPKEQYF.